The rows below give T cell receptor beta chains drawn from one sample of a study of shared clonotypes between healthy human individuals. Libraries were prepared by immunoSEQ multiplex PCR; TCRdb keeps only in-frame clonotypes and omits some of them. Among about a million clones listed, roughly 80% were seen once. Source material: memory CD4+ T cells sorted from blood. These receptors were obtained from a young man in good health. Both conserved end residues are part of each CDR3. A D gene is named only where the DNA matches it firmly. Clone size is shown for a subset of rows, as once, few, many or a class of expanded clone.

V gene	J gene	clone size	D gene	CDR3 DNA	CDR3 protein
TRBV19	TRBJ1-1	.	.	TGTGCCACCACTGACAGATACACTGAAGCTTTCTTT	CATTDRYTEAFF
TRBV18	TRBJ2-7	.	.	TGTGCCAGCTCACAATCGACAGGTACCTACGAGCAGTACTTC	CASSQSTGTYEQYF
TRBV4-3	TRBJ2-3	.	.	TGCGCCAGCAGCCAGGGAGTAGTGTTGGGCACAGATACGCAGTATTTT	CASSQGVVLGTDTQYF
TRBV20-1	TRBJ2-5	.	.	TGCAGTGCTATCCCGGAAGGGACCCAGTACTTC	CSAIPEGTQYF
TRBV10-3	TRBJ1-1	.	.	TGTGCCATCTCAGGGCGACTGGGTAGCCAGCAGAACACTGAAGCTTTCTTT	CAISGRLGSQQNTEAFF
TRBV28	TRBJ1-2	.	.	TGTGCCAGCAGTCTACTCACCTCCGGGATTGCGGGTGGATATGGCTACACCTTC	CASSLLTSGIAGGYGYTF
TRBV10-3	TRBJ1-2	.	TRBD1	TGTGCCATCAGTGGATCGACAGGGGACTATGGCTACACCTTC	CAISGSTGDYGYTF
TRBV9	TRBJ2-1	few	TRBD2	TGTGCCAGCAGCCCCGGGCAAGGACTAGCGGAACAGGGCGAGCAGTTCTTC	CASSPGQGLAEQGEQFF
TRBV30	TRBJ1-6	many	.	TGTGCCTGGAGTGAGGTAGGAAGGAATAATTCACCCCTCCACTTT	CAWSEVGRNNSPLHF
TRBV18	TRBJ1-2	few	.	TGTGCCAGCTCACCGAACAGGGATTATGGCTACACCTTC	CASSPNRDYGYTF
TRBV30	TRBJ1-5	few	TRBD1	TGTGCCTGGAGTACCCGGGACAGGGACAATCAGCCCCAGCATTTT	CAWSTRDRDNQPQHF
TRBV6-5	TRBJ1-2	.	.	TGTGCCAGCAGTTACTCTAGCTCCCTCGCTAACTATGGCTACACCTTC	CASSYSSSLANYGYTF
TRBV29-1	TRBJ2-3	.	.	TGCAGCGTGTCCGGGGCTTGGAGCACAGATACGCAGTATTTT	CSVSGAWSTDTQYF
TRBV4-1	TRBJ1-2	once	TRBD1	TGCGCCAGCAGCCCTCGGGACAGGGGGAACTATGGCTACACCTTC	CASSPRDRGNYGYTF
TRBV6-1	TRBJ1-6	many	TRBD1	TGTGCCAGCAGTGAAAGCCCTCGGACAGGGGGGTCACCCCTCCACTTT	CASSESPRTGGSPLHF
TRBV6-1	TRBJ1-1	.	TRBD1	TGTGCCAGCAGTGACAGGGGGCAGGTGAACACTGAAGCTTTCTTT	CASSDRGQVNTEAFF
TRBV19	TRBJ2-5	.	.	TGTGCCAGTAGTATAGCGGGGGCCCAAGAGACCCAGTACTTC	CASSIAGAQETQYF
TRBV28	TRBJ2-1	.	TRBD2	TGTGCCAGCAGTTTAACGGGGGGGGCCTACAATGAGCAGTTCTTC	CASSLTGGAYNEQFF
TRBV30	TRBJ1-2	many	.	TGTGCCTGGAGTGTACAAGGCGGGGTAGGCTACACCTTC	CAWSVQGGVGYTF